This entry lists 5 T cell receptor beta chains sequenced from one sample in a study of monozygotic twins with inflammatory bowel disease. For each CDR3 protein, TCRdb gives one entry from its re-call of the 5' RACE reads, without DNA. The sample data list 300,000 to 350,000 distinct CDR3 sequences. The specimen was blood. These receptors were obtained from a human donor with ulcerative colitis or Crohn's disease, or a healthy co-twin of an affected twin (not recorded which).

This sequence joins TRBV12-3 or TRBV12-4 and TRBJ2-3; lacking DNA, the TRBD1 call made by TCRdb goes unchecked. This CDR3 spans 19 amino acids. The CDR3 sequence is CASSLTGIISELSTDTQYF.

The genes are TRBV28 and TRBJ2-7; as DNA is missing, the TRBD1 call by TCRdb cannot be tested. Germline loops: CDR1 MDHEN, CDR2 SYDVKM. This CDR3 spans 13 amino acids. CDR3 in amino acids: CASIDRGGREQYF.

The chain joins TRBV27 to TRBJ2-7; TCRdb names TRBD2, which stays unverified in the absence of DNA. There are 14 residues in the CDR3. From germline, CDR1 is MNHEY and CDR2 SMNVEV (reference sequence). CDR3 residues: CASSDLAGPYEQYF.

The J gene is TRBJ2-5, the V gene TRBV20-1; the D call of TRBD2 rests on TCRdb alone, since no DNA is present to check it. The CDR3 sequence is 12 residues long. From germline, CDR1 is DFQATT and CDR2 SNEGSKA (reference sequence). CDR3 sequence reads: CSAGRGDETQYF.

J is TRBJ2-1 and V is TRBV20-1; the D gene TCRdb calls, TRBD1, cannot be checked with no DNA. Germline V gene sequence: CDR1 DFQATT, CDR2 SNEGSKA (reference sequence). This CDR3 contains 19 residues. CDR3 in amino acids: CSARDLLAGGSPLYNEQFF.